These 5 T cell receptor beta chains were all obtained from the same sample, sequenced in a study of regulatory T cells in long-lasting Graves disease. Building of the TCR beta libraries involved iRepertoire HTBI primers and Arm-PCR of CDR3 regions. Using its own MiXCR run on the multiplex PCR reads, TCRdb lists one record per CDR3 protein. The table includes about 240,000 distinct CDR3 sequences, 20% detected once. Noted time point: newly diagnosed GD, antithyroid drugs for less than 3 months. PBMCs provided the RNA from which the TCR library was made. Sequences were derived from peripheral blood mononuclear cells (PBMCs), sampled at new diagnosis, from a patient treated with antithyroid drugs. The receptors originated from a female donor with Graves disease.

In this sample, this clonotype turned up many times. The V call is TRBV2, the J call TRBJ1-5; D not resolved. Germline V CDR1 and CDR2: SNHLY, FYNNEI. The V end lost 1 base, the J end lost 7 bases, and 5 bases lay between the germline ends. The CDR3 extends over 12 amino acids. In nucleotides, the CDR3 is TGTGCCAGCAGTGAAGGACGGCAGCCCCAGCATTTT. Its translation: CASSEGRQPQHF.

The J gene is TRBJ1-2, the V gene TRBV5-4; the match to TRBD1 covers 9 bases. In germline, CDR1 is SGHNT, CDR2 YYREEE (reference sequence). The CDR3 is made up of 14 amino acids. The trim removed 4 bases at V and 2 bases at J, leaving 3 bases unmatched. The CDR3 sequence is CASSDDRGNYGYTF. CDR3 nucleotide sequence: TGTGCCAGCAGCGACGACAGGGGGAACTATGGCTACACCTTC.

The chain employs TRBV5-1 and TRBJ2-5, with 10 nucleotides matching TRBD2. Germline values: CDR1 SGHRS, CDR2 YFSETQ. V shed 4 bases and J 0 bases; nucleotides not matched to a gene: 3. CDR3 size: 15 residues. The CDR3 region has the DNA TGCGCCAGCAGCCCCGGACTAGCGGACCAAGAGACCCAGTACTTC. It is translated as CASSPGLADQETQYF.

This clonotype was counted many times. V gene TRBV28 combines with J gene TRBJ1-1; the D is unclear. This CDR3 spans 14 amino acids. The V end was cut by 3 bases, the J end by 4 bases, with 12 bases between. From germline, CDR1 is MDHEN and CDR2 SYDVKM. DNA of the CDR3: TGTGCCAGCAGTTTGACAAGGGCGGGCACTGAAGCTTTCTTT. Residues: CASSLTRAGTEAFF.

This clonotype was recorded at least ten times. This chain links TRBV12-3 or TRBV12-4 with TRBJ1-1, with TRBD1 matching over 7 bases. The CDR3 is 16 residues long. The J segment lost 5 bases and the V segment lost 5 bases, leaving 14 bases of the junction unmatched. For the CDR3, the DNA is TGTGCCAGCAGTCCCGGGGGAGGGGGCGGGGGAACTGAAGCTTTCTTT. Encoded protein: CASSPGGGGGGTEAFF.